One T cell receptor beta chain is described in this entry. Its antigen has not been determined. Base quality data are lacking; no much larger clone is found one base away. These data originate in a study of blood T cell repertoires in COVID-19 (dated by TCRdb to the early 2020s). Broadly, across the study: Samples from collaborators originated in the United States, Italy and Spain and spanned both the acute and convalescent phases of COVID-19. The material from the prospective study consisted of cDNA or gDNA derived from T cells, B-cell-depleted T cells, or PBMCs. Subjects who had been exposed to COVID-19, were actively infected with it, or had recovered from it provided the deeply sampled blood TCRbeta repertoires that made up the dataset. The repertoires were made available in a free public database intended to serve as a resource for research on the immune response to SARS-CoV-2. Samples came from the ongoing ImmuneRACE study (first 160 participants) plus 1,254 subjects from 6 global collaborators. The sample metadata nearly always contained a de-identified subject ID, COVID-19 status, age in years and sex. Where HLA class I and class II types were available, the types were taken from metadata supplied by the sample provider, not from assay-based typing. What the research found in general, with its limitations: The quantity of clinical and demographic metadata differed by source and by participant and was supplied without curation.

Enrolling through a virtual design, the prospective study's participants ranged in age from roughly 18 to 89 years and lived across 20 to 25 United States geographic areas. To assign participants to cohorts, the prospective study relied on clinical history that participants themselves reported in a screening survey and a study questionnaire. Recovered participants in ImmuneRACE Cohort 3 were defined by two consecutive negative NP/OP PCR tests, clearance by a healthcare professional, or resolution of symptoms. Mobile phlebotomists in the prospective study collected whole blood, serum and a nasopharyngeal or oropharyngeal swab from every participant. Additional blood draws and questionnaires over an approximately 2-month period could optionally be provided by prospective study participants. Before DNA extraction, blood samples from the prospective study were shipped at room temperature or frozen.

TCRbeta CDR3 regions were amplified from genomic DNA by means of the immunoSEQ Assay, a bias-controlled multiplex PCR. Concerning the study's data processing: The number of nucleated cells in each sample was estimated from the amplification of reference gene primers within the assay. To quantify the absolute abundance of each unique TCRbeta CDR3 rearrangement, sequence reads were collapsed and filtered. Productive Simpson clonality was computed per sample as the square root of Simpson's diversity index over productive rearrangements. Entries here come from immuneACCESS through TCRdb and include only in-frame sequences with V and J called. Some clones fail to appear in such tables; in the studies checked, an unresolved V gene covers under half of the shortfall, and the cause of the remainder is unknown. V and J calls and clone size are those listed in that table; D and trimming were worked out from the DNA. Counted in this sample were roughly 520,000 clones; more than 75% of them appeared once. The top ten clonotypes cover approximately 1.8% of the sample.

The germline V gene supplies CDR1 SQVTM and CDR2 ANQGSEA. Taken from cysteine to phenylalanine, the CDR3 has 13 residues. Only CDR3 DNA remains: 39 bases, in frame from the first base. At the junction V is shortened by 8 bases and J by 8 bases, with 18 bases in between. The chain is made from TRBV29-1 and TRBJ1-4; the D segment cannot be called with confidence. The sequence was collected from a woman aged 40 to 55 who had recovered from COVID-19. The sequencing input was PBMCs or T cells enriched from blood (not recorded which). The sequenced DNA: TGCAGCACCCGGCAAGGAGGAAGCGAAAAACTGTTTTTT. Its translation reads: CSTRQGGSEKLFF. Where the CDR3 stops, the reference TRBV29-1 and TRBJ1-4 genes take over; the full variable domain is SAVISQKPSRDICQRGTSLTIQCQVDSQVTMMFWYRQQPGQSLTLIATANQGSEATYESGFVIDKFPISRPNLTFSTLTVSNMSPEDSSIYLCSTRQGGSEKLFFGSGTQLSVL.